The rows below give T cell receptor beta chains drawn from one sample of a study of regulatory T cells in long-lasting Graves disease. TCRdb processed the multiplex PCR reads anew with MiXCR; each CDR3 protein has one entry. The sample lists 600,000 to 850,000 distinct CDR3 sequences; about 32% were seen once. The sequenced sample was peripheral blood mononuclear cells (PBMCs), obtained when the disease was refractory, from a patient treated with antithyroid drugs. These receptors were obtained from a female donor with Graves disease. Both conserved end residues are part of each CDR3. The D gene is left open where the match is weak. Not all rows give a size; the values are once, few, many and, for expanded clones, a class.

NA	TRBV6-5	NA	TRBJ1-5	CASSYSVDFPQPQHF	TGTGCCAGCAGTTACTCGGTAGATTTTCCCCAGCCCCAGCATTTT
few	TRBV30	NA	TRBJ1-1	CAWSPRAALNTEAFF	TGTGCCTGGAGCCCTCGGGCGGCTCTGAACACTGAAGCTTTCTTT
NA	TRBV12-5	NA	TRBJ1-1	CASGLSTPLGAPMNTEAFF	TGTGCTAGTGGTTTATCGACCCCTTTAGGGGCCCCTATGAACACTGAAGCTTTCTTT
few	TRBV6-4	NA	TRBJ1-1	CASSASLNTEAFF	TGTGCCAGCAGTGCGAGTCTGAACACTGAAGCTTTCTTT
once	TRBV6-4	TRBD2	TRBJ2-2	CASSLQLAGGGELFF	TGTGCCAGCAGCTTACAACTAGCGGGAGGGGGGGAGCTGTTTTTT
NA	TRBV28	NA	TRBJ1-1	CTSGSTGAFF	TGCACCAGCGGCTCCACTGGAGCTTTCTTT
NA	TRBV29-1	TRBD1	TRBJ1-3	CSATGTGYGNTIYF	TGCAGCGCAACAGGGACAGGGTACGGAAACACCATATATTTT
NA	TRBV19	TRBD1	TRBJ1-1	CASRQGLIAFF	TGTGCCAGCAGACAGGGGTTGATAGCTTTCTTT
NA	TRBV6-2/TRBV6-3	NA	TRBJ2-3	CATRGRLSSSTDTQYF	TGTGCCACAAGGGGCAGGCTCAGTTCTAGCACAGATACGCAGTATTTT
many	TRBV28	TRBD1	TRBJ1-5	CASSLGDRANQPQHF	TGTGCCAGCAGTTTAGGGGACAGGGCCAATCAGCCCCAGCATTTT
NA	TRBV6-2/TRBV6-3	NA	TRBJ1-5	CASSPSIGSNQPQHF	TGTGCCAGCAGCCCCTCGATTGGGAGCAATCAGCCCCAGCATTTT
few	TRBV11-2	TRBD1	TRBJ2-6	CASSLADRVSGANVLTF	TGTGCCAGCAGCTTAGCCGACAGGGTGTCTGGGGCCAACGTCCTGACTTTC
few	TRBV6-4	NA	TRBJ2-7	CASSDSWGGEQYF	TGTGCCAGCAGTGACTCGTGGGGTGGCGAGCAGTACTTC
NA	TRBV6-2/TRBV6-3	TRBD1	TRBJ2-2	CASSTSGTGRTGELFF	TGTGCCAGCAGTACTTCCGGGACAGGACGCACCGGGGAGCTGTTTTTT
NA	TRBV6-2/TRBV6-3	NA	TRBJ2-7	CASSSPGLGIYEQYF	TGTGCCAGCAGTTCTCCGGGCTTAGGGATTTACGAGCAGTACTTC
few	TRBV5-1	NA	TRBJ1-4	CASSPSVGGGTNEKLFF	TGCGCCAGCAGCCCCTCAGTGGGGGGGGGGACTAATGAAAAACTGTTTTTT
few	TRBV7-6	TRBD1	TRBJ1-5	CASSQGDGVGPQHF	TGTGCCAGCAGCCAGGGGGACGGAGTGGGGCCCCAGCATTTT
NA	TRBV19	NA	TRBJ1-2	CASRVRSGSNYGYTF	TGTGCCAGTAGAGTCCGGAGCGGCAGCAACTATGGCTACACCTTC
NA	TRBV6-2/TRBV6-3	NA	TRBJ1-6	CASSYRDGNSPLHF	TGTGCCAGCAGTTACCGGGACGGAAATTCACCCCTCCACTTT
few	TRBV6-2/TRBV6-3	TRBD2	TRBJ2-5	CASSYSTSGLETQYF	TGTGCCAGCAGTTACTCGACTAGCGGATTAGAGACCCAGTACTTC
many	TRBV28	TRBD1	TRBJ1-5	CASSFGTGYMPQHF	TGTGCCAGCAGTTTCGGGACAGGGTATATGCCCCAGCATTTT
NA	TRBV11-2	TRBD1	TRBJ2-6	CASSVTGGNSGANVLTF	TGTGCCAGCAGCGTGACAGGGGGTAACTCTGGGGCCAACGTCCTGACTTTC
few	TRBV6-1	TRBD2	TRBJ2-7	CASSRDRTSGMNEQYF	TGTGCCAGCAGCCGGGACAGGACTAGCGGGATGAACGAGCAGTACTTC
NA	TRBV5-1	TRBD1	TRBJ2-7	CASSLSGTGLYEQYF	TGCGCCAGCAGCTTGTCCGGGACAGGGCTTTACGAGCAGTACTTC
NA	TRBV20-1	NA	TRBJ1-1	CSASSTNTEAFF	TGCAGTGCTAGCTCGACCAACACTGAAGCTTTCTTT
NA	TRBV6-1	TRBD2	TRBJ2-7	CASRRLAGGYEQYF	TGTGCCAGCAGAAGGTTAGCGGGCGGCTACGAGCAGTACTTC
many	TRBV12-3/TRBV12-4	NA	TRBJ1-5	CASSRLQDNQPQHF	TGTGCCAGCAGTCGACTACAGGACAATCAGCCCCAGCATTTT
NA	TRBV5-6	NA	TRBJ1-5	CASSLFRQGYNQPQHF	TGTGCCAGCAGCTTGTTCCGTCAGGGCTACAATCAGCCCCAGCATTTT
NA	TRBV12-3/TRBV12-4	NA	TRBJ1-3	CASSLGPGGFGGNTIYF	TGTGCCAGCAGTTTAGGCCCGGGAGGGTTTGGCGGAAACACCATATATTTT
NA	TRBV6-5	TRBD2	TRBJ2-5	CASSCYMTSGRSWETQYF	TGTGCCAGCAGTTGCTATATGACTAGCGGGAGGTCCTGGGAGACCCAGTACTTC
few	TRBV7-9	NA	TRBJ2-7	CASSETGPSYEQYF	TGTGCCAGCAGCGAGACAGGACCCTCCTACGAGCAGTACTTC
few	TRBV28	TRBD2	TRBJ2-3	CASAESGGGTDTQYF	TGTGCCAGCGCCGAAAGCGGGGGGGGCACAGATACGCAGTATTTT
few	TRBV12-3/TRBV12-4	TRBD1	TRBJ1-2	CASSSRGIGGPGGYGYTF	TGTGCCAGCAGTTCGAGGGGGATCGGCGGCCCAGGGGGCTATGGCTACACCTTC
NA	TRBV12-3/TRBV12-4	NA	TRBJ2-1	CASSLAGGQTYNEQFF	TGTGCCAGCAGTTTGGCCGGGGGGCAAACCTACAATGAGCAGTTCTTC
few	TRBV6-2/TRBV6-3	NA	TRBJ1-4	CVSSDWAGNEKLFF	TGCGTCAGCAGTGATTGGGCGGGGAATGAAAAACTGTTTTTT
many	TRBV11-2	NA	TRBJ2-5	CASSLGQSGGAQETQYF	TGTGCCAGCAGCTTAGGACAGTCAGGTGGGGCCCAAGAGACCCAGTACTTC
NA	TRBV3-1	NA	TRBJ2-7	CASSQLYEQYF	TGTGCCAGCAGCCAACTCTACGAGCAGTACTTC
NA	TRBV24-1	TRBD2	TRBJ2-3	CATSDPSGNLGDTQYF	TGTGCCACCAGTGATCCTAGCGGTAACCTCGGAGATACGCAGTATTTT
NA	TRBV28	TRBD1	TRBJ2-7	CASSQGAGQGDNEQYF	TGTGCCAGCAGCCAGGGCGCGGGACAGGGGGACAACGAGCAGTACTTC
NA	TRBV5-1	TRBD1	TRBJ1-4	CASSGRGFRDSNEKLFF	TGCGCCAGCAGCGGCAGAGGGTTCCGGGACAGCAATGAAAAACTGTTTTTT
NA	TRBV18	NA	TRBJ1-1	CASSPRLGQNTEAFF	TGTGCCAGCTCACCACGTCTGGGGCAGAACACTGAAGCTTTCTTT
NA	TRBV6-2/TRBV6-3	TRBD2	TRBJ2-1	CASGSLAGAGEQFF	TGTGCCAGCGGAAGTCTAGCGGGAGCTGGTGAGCAGTTCTTC
NA	TRBV7-8	TRBD2	TRBJ2-1	CASSYTSVRYSGTYNEQFF	TGTGCCAGCAGCTACACCTCCGTGCGGTATAGCGGGACCTACAATGAGCAGTTCTTC
NA	TRBV29-1	NA	TRBJ1-3	CSVEGAGNTIYF	TGCAGCGTTGAGGGGGCTGGAAACACCATATATTTT
few	TRBV7-9	TRBD2	TRBJ2-7	CASSSQGRDEQYF	TGTGCCAGCAGCTCACAAGGGAGGGACGAGCAGTACTTC
NA	TRBV6-2/TRBV6-3	NA	TRBJ1-2	CASSEGGWRVYTF	TGTGCCAGCAGTGAAGGGGGATGGAGGGTCTACACCTTC
NA	TRBV2	NA	TRBJ2-3	CASSVGQTDTQYF	TGTGCCAGCAGTGTGGGACAAACAGATACGCAGTATTTT
few	TRBV29-1	NA	TRBJ1-1	CSVVAVEAFF	TGCAGCGTTGTGGCGGTTGAAGCTTTCTTT
NA	TRBV7-3	NA	TRBJ1-1	CASSFETNPEAFF	TGTGCCAGCAGCTTCGAGACGAACCCTGAAGCTTTCTTT
NA	TRBV6-1	NA	TRBJ1-1	CASRGTSGTEAFF	TGTGCCAGCAGAGGGACCTCCGGGACTGAAGCTTTCTTT
many	TRBV12-3/TRBV12-4	NA	TRBJ1-6	CASHVSSSPLHF	TGTGCCAGCCACGTCTCATCGTCACCCCTCCACTTT
few	TRBV30	NA	TRBJ1-5	CAWSHPGGNQPQHF	TGTGCCTGGAGTCATCCCGGGGGCAATCAGCCCCAGCATTTT
NA	TRBV7-9	NA	TRBJ2-2	CASSAFRKTGELFF	TGTGCCAGCAGCGCCTTCCGGAAGACCGGGGAGCTGTTTTTT
few	TRBV12-3/TRBV12-4	TRBD1	TRBJ2-1	CASSSDRGGGNEQFF	TGTGCCAGCAGTTCGGACAGGGGAGGGGGCAATGAGCAGTTCTTC